Included here is one T cell receptor beta chain sequence, with context. This entry is derived from a study of blood T cell repertoires in COVID-19. All recovered Cohort 3 donors got two negative PCRs, got clearance, or saw symptom resolution. The V gene's germline CDR1 is MGHRA and CDR2 YSYEKL. V shed 6 bases, J shed 5 bases, and the junction held 4 bases outside the gene matches. CDR3 length: 13 residues. Repertoires were generated with immunoSEQ multiplex PCR, while TCRdb's copy carries only in-frame clones and drops some. The data contain about 330,000 clones, more than 85% of them singletons. The chain is built from TRBV4-1 and TRBJ2-3, with 8 bases that match TRBD2. The receptor was isolated from a woman in her thirties who had recovered from COVID-19. Sequenced sample: PBMCs or T cells enriched from blood (not recorded which). The CDR3 DNA is TGCGCCAGCAGGGGCGGGGGGAGAGATACGCAGTATTTT. The encoded protein is CASRGGGRDTQYF.